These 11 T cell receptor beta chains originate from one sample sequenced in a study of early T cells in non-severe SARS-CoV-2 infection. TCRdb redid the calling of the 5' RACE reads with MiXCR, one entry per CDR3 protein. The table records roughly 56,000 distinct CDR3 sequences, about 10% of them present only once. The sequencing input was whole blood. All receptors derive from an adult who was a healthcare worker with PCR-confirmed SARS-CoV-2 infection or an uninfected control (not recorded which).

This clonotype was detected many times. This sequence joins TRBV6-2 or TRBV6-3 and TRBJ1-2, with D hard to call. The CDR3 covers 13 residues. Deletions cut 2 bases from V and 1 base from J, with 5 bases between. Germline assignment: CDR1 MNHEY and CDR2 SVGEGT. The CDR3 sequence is CASSYDGNYGYTF. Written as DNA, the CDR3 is TGTGCCAGCAGTTACGACGGTAACTATGGCTACACCTTC.

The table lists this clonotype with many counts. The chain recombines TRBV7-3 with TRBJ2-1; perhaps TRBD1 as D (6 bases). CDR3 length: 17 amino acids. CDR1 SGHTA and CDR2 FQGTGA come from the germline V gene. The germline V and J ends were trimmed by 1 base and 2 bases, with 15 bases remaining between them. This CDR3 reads CASSLIGETGPYNEQFF. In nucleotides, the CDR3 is TGTGCCAGCAGCTTAATAGGGGAGACAGGACCCTACAATGAGCAGTTCTTC. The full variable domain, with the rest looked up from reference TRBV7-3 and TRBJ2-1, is GAGVSQTPSNKVTEKGKYVELRCDPISGHTALYWYRQSLGQGPEFLIYFQGTGAADDSGLPNDRFFAVRPEGSVSTLKIQRTERGDSAVYLCASSLIGETGPYNEQFFGPGTRLTVL.

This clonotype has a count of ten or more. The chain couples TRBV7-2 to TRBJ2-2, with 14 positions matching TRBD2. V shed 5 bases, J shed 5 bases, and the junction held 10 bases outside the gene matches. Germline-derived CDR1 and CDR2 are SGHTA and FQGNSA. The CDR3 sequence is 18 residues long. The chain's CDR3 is CASSPRGLAGVGTGELFF. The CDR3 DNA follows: TGTGCCAGCAGCCCCAGGGGACTAGCGGGAGTTGGTACCGGGGAGCTGTTTTTT. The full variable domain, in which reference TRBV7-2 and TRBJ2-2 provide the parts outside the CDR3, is GAGVSQSPSNKVTEKGKDVELRCDPISGHTALYWYRQSLGQGLEFLIYFQGNSAPDKSGLPSDRFSAERTGGSVSTLTIQRTQQEDSAVYLCASSPRGLAGVGTGELFFGEGSRLTVL.

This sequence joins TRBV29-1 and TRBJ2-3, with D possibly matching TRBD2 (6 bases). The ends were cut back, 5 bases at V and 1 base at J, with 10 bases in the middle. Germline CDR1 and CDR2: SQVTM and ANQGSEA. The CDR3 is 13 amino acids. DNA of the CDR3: TGCAGCGTTCTTAGCGGTGGCACAGATACGCAGTATTTT. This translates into CSVLSGGTDTQYF.

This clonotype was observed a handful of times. CDR3 region: CSAHTGQAIPGYTF. The CDR3 DNA sequence: TGCAGTGCTCATACAGGTCAGGCTATACCTGGCTACACCTTC. V gene TRBV20-1 combines with J gene TRBJ1-2; tentative D call: TRBD1 (5 bases). CDR1 and CDR2 from the germline V gene are DFQATT and SNEGSKA (reference sequence). Trimming removed 5 bases at V and 7 bases at J, with 20 bases between. The CDR3 totals 14 residues.

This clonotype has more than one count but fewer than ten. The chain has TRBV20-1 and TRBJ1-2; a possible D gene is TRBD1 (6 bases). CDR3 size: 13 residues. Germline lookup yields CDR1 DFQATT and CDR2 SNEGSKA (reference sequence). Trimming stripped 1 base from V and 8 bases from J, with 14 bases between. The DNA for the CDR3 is TGCAGTGCTAGAGGGCAGGGGCTAAGAGGCTACACCTTC. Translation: CSARGQGLRGYTF.

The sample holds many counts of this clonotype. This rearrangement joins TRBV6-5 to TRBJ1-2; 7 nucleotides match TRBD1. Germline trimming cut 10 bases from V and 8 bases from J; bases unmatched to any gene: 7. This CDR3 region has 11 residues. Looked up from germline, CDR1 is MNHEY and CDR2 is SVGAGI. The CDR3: CATQGGTGYTF. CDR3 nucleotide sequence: TGTGCCACCCAGGGGGGGACCGGCTACACCTTC.

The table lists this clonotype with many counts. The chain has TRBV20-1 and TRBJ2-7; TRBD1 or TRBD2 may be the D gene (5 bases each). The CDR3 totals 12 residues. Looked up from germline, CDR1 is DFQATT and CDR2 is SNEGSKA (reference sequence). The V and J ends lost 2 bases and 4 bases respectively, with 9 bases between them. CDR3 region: CSARQGVYEQYF. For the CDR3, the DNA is TGCAGTGCTAGACAGGGAGTATACGAGCAGTACTTC.

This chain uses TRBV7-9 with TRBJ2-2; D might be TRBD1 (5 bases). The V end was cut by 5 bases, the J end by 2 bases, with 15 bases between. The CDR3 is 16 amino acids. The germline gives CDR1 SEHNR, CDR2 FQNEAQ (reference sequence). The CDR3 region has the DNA TGTGCCAGCAGCCCCCAGGGCAGGACCAACACCGGGGAGCTGTTTTTT. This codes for CASSPQGRTNTGELFF. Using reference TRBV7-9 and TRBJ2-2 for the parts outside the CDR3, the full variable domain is DTGVSQNPRHKITKRGQNVTFRCDPISEHNRLYWYRQTLGQGPEFLTYFQNEAQLEKSRLLSDRFSAERPKGSFSTLEIQRTEQGDSAMYLCASSPQGRTNTGELFFGEGSRLTVL.

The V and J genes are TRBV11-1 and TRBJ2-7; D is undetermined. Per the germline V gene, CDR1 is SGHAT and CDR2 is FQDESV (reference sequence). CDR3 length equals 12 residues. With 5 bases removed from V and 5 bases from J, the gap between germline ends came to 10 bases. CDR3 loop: CASSQTGNEQYF. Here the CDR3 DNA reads TGTGCCAGCAGCCAGACTGGGAACGAGCAGTACTTC.

In DNA, the CDR3 is TGCAGTGCTAGAGATGATGCGGCAGTGAACACTGAAGCTTTCTTT. It codes for CSARDDAAVNTEAFF. The chain uses TRBV20-1 and TRBJ1-1; D gene unclear. Germline CDR1 and CDR2: DFQATT and SNEGSKA (reference sequence). The V end lost 0 bases, the J end lost 0 bases, and 11 bases lay between the germline ends. The CDR3 consists of 15 residues.